What follows describes a single T cell receptor (beta chain). The target antigen is unknown. One entry per CDR3 protein results from TCRdb running MiXCR on the PCR reads. This repertoire shows a few hundred thousand distinct CDR3 sequences, around 23% found once; its top ten account for around 0.78%. The data stem from a study of molecular identifiers for immune sequencing clone quantification. Overall study results and limits: Sizes of highly expanded clones could be underestimated through identical TCRs sharing a barcode. Among effectors, clones above 20 RNA copies held over 97% of molecules; among naive cells, under 1%.

Preparation of naive CD8 libraries involved roughly 20,000 to 1,000,000 sorted cells and 10%, 30% or 50% RNA. Sorting captured naive CD8 T cells as CD8+CD4-CCR7+CD45RA+. The clonotype originates from a human donor in good health. Some libraries in this study had Jurkat cell RNA spiked in. Sample: naive CD8+ T cells from blood, with Jurkat cell RNA spiked in. Subset specified: FACS-sorted CD8+CD4-CCR7+CD45RA+ naive T cells.

CDR3 amino acids: CASSQERWGVGTEAFF. CDR3 nucleotides: TGTGCCAGCAGCCAAGAACGGTGGGGTGTCGGCACTGAAGCTTTCTTT. J is TRBJ1-1 and V is TRBV3-1; D not certain. Trimming cost V 0 bases and J 4 bases, with 15 bases left between them. Germline CDR1 LGHDT, CDR2 YNNKEL (reference sequence). CDR3 length equals 16 residues.